This entry lists 4 T cell receptor beta chains sequenced from one sample in a study of cytomegalovirus exposure and HLA in healthy donors. 60 Vbeta and 13 Jbeta primers were used in PCR. The assay was immunoSEQ multiplex PCR, and TCRdb's table has in-frame clones only and misses some. The data hold more than 85,000 clones, with under 80% observed a single time. Sequencing used PBMCs. All receptors derive from a woman in her fifties or sixties in good health and CMV-seropositive.

This clone was recorded a few times. At one end, the junction sequence differs from germline, possibly due to a read error. J is TRBJ2-4 and V is TRBV9, with TRBD2 matching over 8 bases. Germline values: CDR1 SGDLS, CDR2 YYNGEE. The CDR3 totals 14 residues. The CDR3 bases are TGTGCCAGCAGCCTCTCCGGGGGGGAAAACAGTCAGTACTTC. This encodes CASSLSGGENSQYF.

The rearrangement uses TRBV6-5 and TRBJ2-7; 7 bases map to TRBD1. This CDR3 has 12 amino acids. Germline V gene data show CDR1 as MNHEY and CDR2 as SVGAGI. Germline trimming cut 6 bases from V and 6 bases from J; bases unmatched to any gene: 5. Written as DNA, the CDR3 is TGTGCCAGCAGCCCGGACAGGTCCGAGCAGTACTTC. Translating gives CASSPDRSEQYF.

V and J are TRBV5-6 and TRBJ2-2, with 8 bases matching TRBD1. This CDR3 has 15 residues. Per germline, CDR1 SGHDT and CDR2 YYEEEE. V shed 4 bases, J shed 3 bases, and the junction held 5 bases outside the gene matches. CDR3 DNA: TGTGCCAGCAGCAACCCGGGACAGGACACCGGGGAGCTGTTTTTT. Translating gives CASSNPGQDTGELFF. The full variable domain, its missing parts supplied by reference TRBV5-6 and TRBJ2-2, is DAGVTQSPTHLIKTRGQQVTLRCSPKSGHDTVSWYQQALGQGPQFIFQYYEEEERQRGNFPDRFSGHQFPNYSSELNVNALLLGDSALYLCASSNPGQDTGELFFGEGSRLTVL.

A few counts support this clone. The chain couples TRBV27 to TRBJ2-7, with TRBD1 matching 8 bases. CDR1 and CDR2 (germline): MNHEY, SMNVEV (reference sequence). With 6 bases clipped from V and 2 bases from J, the junction kept 9 bases outside the gene matches. The CDR3 has 15 residues. CDR3 sequence (DNA): TGTGCCAGCAGAGGTGGACAGGGATGGGCCTACGAGCAGTACTTC. Its translation: CASRGGQGWAYEQYF.